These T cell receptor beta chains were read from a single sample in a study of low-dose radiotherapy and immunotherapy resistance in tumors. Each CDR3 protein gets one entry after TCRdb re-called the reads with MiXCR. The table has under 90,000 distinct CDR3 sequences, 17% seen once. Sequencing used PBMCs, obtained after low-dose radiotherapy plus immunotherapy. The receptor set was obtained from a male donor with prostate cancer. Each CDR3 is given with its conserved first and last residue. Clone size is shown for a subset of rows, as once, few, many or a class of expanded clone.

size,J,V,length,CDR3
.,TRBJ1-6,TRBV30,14,CAWSVSGGAAPIHF
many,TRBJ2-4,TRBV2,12,CASSVGQIIQYF
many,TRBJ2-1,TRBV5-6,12,CASSLGSNEQFF
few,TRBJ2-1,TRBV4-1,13,CASSVGTPNEQFF
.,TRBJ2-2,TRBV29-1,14,CSVEWGGGTGELFF
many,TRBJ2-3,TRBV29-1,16,CSVDGTGRSSTDTQYF
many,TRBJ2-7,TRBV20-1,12,CSASLTSYEQYF
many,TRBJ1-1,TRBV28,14,CASSTGGANTEAFF
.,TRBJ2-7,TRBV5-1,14,CASSTGSSTTEQYF
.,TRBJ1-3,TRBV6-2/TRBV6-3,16,CASSRGTGSSGNTIYF
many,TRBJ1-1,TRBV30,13,CAWTWTVNTEAFF
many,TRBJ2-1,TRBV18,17,CASSPLSRELSYNEQFF
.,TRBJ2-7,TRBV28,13,CANWTAEDYEQYF
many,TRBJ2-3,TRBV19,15,CASSHTGASTDTQYF
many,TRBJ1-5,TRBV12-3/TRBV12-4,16,CASSLQGIYSNQPQHF
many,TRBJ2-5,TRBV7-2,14,CASSLGGGKETQYF
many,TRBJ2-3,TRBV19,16,CASSIFASGSTDTQYF
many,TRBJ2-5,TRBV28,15,CASSYRQGREETQYF
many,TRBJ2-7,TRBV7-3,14,CASSRDRTVHEQYF
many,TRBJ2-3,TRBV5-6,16,CASSLSSRGITDTQYF
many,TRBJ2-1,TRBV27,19,CASSLRAGGTIRSYNEQFF
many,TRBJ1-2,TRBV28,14,CASSLNRGSRGYTF
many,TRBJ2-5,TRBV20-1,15,CSARVGESVQETQYF
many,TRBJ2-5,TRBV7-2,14,CASSFSGKGETQYF
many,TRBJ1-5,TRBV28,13,CASSINSNQPQHF
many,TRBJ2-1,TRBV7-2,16,CASSLAGASSYNEQFF
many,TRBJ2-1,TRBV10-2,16,CASSESSAGPYNEQFF
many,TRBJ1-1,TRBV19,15,CASSPRDRKNTEAFF
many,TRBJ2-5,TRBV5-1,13,CASSLFDSETQYF
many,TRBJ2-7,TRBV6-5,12,CASRTGRYEQYF
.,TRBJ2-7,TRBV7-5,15,CISVPGGQDSYEQYF